A selection of T cell receptor beta chains follows, all from one sample in a study of cytotoxic CD8 clonotypes in ibrutinib-treated CLL. TCRdb keeps only in-frame clones here, not all; method: immunoSEQ multiplex PCR. This sample has 300,000 to 400,000 clones, with over 60% found just once. Sequences were derived from PBMCs, sampled after 36 months of ibrutinib treatment. These TCRs come from a human donor with chronic lymphocytic leukemia. The CDR3 runs from the conserved cysteine through the conserved F or W. The D gene is left open where the match is weak. Some rows mark clone size as missing; the rest say once, few, many or name a class of expanded clone.

D: TRBD1
V: TRBV28
J: TRBJ2-1
size: -
DNA: TGTGCCAGCAGCCGGGACAGCTCGTACAATGAGCAGTTCTTC
CDR3: CASSRDSSYNEQFF

D: TRBD2
V: TRBV11-3
J: TRBJ2-7
size: -
DNA: TGTGCCAGCAGCATTAGCGGGAGTAAAGGGTACGAGCAGTACTTC
CDR3: CASSISGSKGYEQYF

D: -
V: TRBV5-6
J: TRBJ2-1
size: -
DNA: TGTGCCAGCAGCTGGTGGGGGGCCTCCTACAATGAGCAGTTCTTC
CDR3: CASSWWGASYNEQFF

D: TRBD1
V: TRBV29-1
J: TRBJ2-7
size: -
DNA: TGCAGCGTTGTGACAGGGGGCCCCTACGAGCAGTACTTC
CDR3: CSVVTGGPYEQYF

D: TRBD2
V: TRBV27
J: TRBJ2-5
size: -
DNA: TGTGCCACCTGGACTAGCTGGGAGACCCAGTACTTC
CDR3: CATWTSWETQYF

D: -
V: TRBV7-6
J: TRBJ1-1
size: few
DNA: TGTGCCAGCAGCTTGGGGACCGCGAACACTGAAGCTTTCTTT
CDR3: CASSLGTANTEAFF

D: -
V: TRBV7-2
J: TRBJ1-2
size: -
DNA: TGTGCCAGCAGCCTGGGGACGGGGATCTATGGCTACACCTTC
CDR3: CASSLGTGIYGYTF

D: TRBD1
V: TRBV28
J: TRBJ1-4
size: -
DNA: TGTGCCAGCAGTTACAATAACAGGGGGGAAAAACTGTTTTTT
CDR3: CASSYNNRGEKLFF

D: -
V: TRBV7-9
J: TRBJ2-3
size: -
DNA: TGTGCCAGCAGCGTGGCGGGGCGCCCCCATTATTTT
CDR3: CASSVAGRPHYF

D: TRBD2
V: TRBV5-4
J: TRBJ2-1
size: -
DNA: TGTGCCAGCAGCCCAGGACTAGAGGTCAATGAGCAGTTCTTC
CDR3: CASSPGLEVNEQFF

D: -
V: TRBV11-2
J: TRBJ1-6
size: -
DNA: TGTGCCAGCAGCCGTGGCCCGAAGGACAACTATAATTCACCCCTCCACTTT
CDR3: CASSRGPKDNYNSPLHF

D: -
V: TRBV6-1
J: TRBJ2-5
size: -
DNA: TGTGCCAGCAGTGCCGGGACCGTTGGAGGAGAGACCCAGTACTTC
CDR3: CASSAGTVGGETQYF

D: -
V: TRBV10-3
J: TRBJ1-5
size: few
DNA: TGTGCCATCAGTGAGGGGGGCGGCAATCAGCCCCAGCATTTT
CDR3: CAISEGGGNQPQHF

D: -
V: TRBV28
J: TRBJ1-1
size: -
DNA: TGCCGTTCAGGTAACACTGAAGCTTTCTTT
CDR3: CRSGNTEAFF

D: TRBD1
V: TRBV9
J: TRBJ1-2
size: -
DNA: TGTGCCAGCAGCCCACCGACAGGGTATGGCTACACCTTC
CDR3: CASSPPTGYGYTF

D: -
V: TRBV6-5
J: TRBJ1-2
size: few
DNA: TGTGCCAGCAGTTACGGGGGGGCATATGGCTACACCTTC
CDR3: CASSYGGAYGYTF

D: TRBD2
V: TRBV7-6
J: TRBJ2-3
size: -
DNA: TGTGCCAGCGCCCAACCGGCGGGAGGAACGGGTCCAGATACGCAGTATTTT
CDR3: CASAQPAGGTGPDTQYF

D: -
V: TRBV20-1
J: TRBJ2-7
size: -
DNA: TGCAGTGCCCGGAGAGACTACGAGCAGTACTTC
CDR3: CSARRDYEQYF

D: TRBD1
V: TRBV6-5
J: TRBJ1-6
size: -
DNA: TGTGCCAGCAGTGCAGGGGGCGCTTGGAATTCACCCCTCCACTTT
CDR3: CASSAGGAWNSPLHF

D: -
V: TRBV19
J: TRBJ1-2
size: -
DNA: TGTGCCAGTACCCCAACAGGGTATGGCTACACCTTC
CDR3: CASTPTGYGYTF